These 29 T cell receptor beta chains originate from one sample sequenced in a study of T cell responses to AZD1222 COVID-19 vaccine. TCRdb's table, derived via immunoSEQ multiplex PCR, lists solely in-frame clones and lacks some. Among roughly 150,000 clones listed, roughly 89% were seen once. The sequencing here drew on peripheral blood, taken on day 0 of AZD1222 vaccination. These receptor sequences come from an adult in good health.

Only one count was recorded for this clone. Relative to the germline gene, one junction end is altered; a read error may explain this. The chain couples TRBV16 to TRBJ2-3; D may match TRBD1 or TRBD2 (5 bases each). From germline, CDR1 is KGHSY and CDR2 FQNENV. The CDR3 extends over 13 amino acids. CDR3 amino acids: CASSQTTGDQTKF. The CDR3 bases are TGTGCCAGCAGCCAAACCACCGGGGACCAGACAAAATTT.

The gene calls are TRBV5-1 and TRBJ1-2; D might be TRBD1 (5 bases). The V end was cut by 4 bases, the J end by 5 bases, with 12 bases between. Germline CDR1 reads SGHRS; CDR2 reads YFSETQ. The CDR3 spans 13 residues. CDR3 sequence: CASSADSQYGYTF. CDR3 sequence (DNA): TGCGCCAGCAGCGCCGACAGTCAGTATGGCTACACCTTC.

With respect to this clone: The sample has other DNA sequences that encode this CDR3 too. The J gene is TRBJ2-5, the V gene TRBV6-5; D not certain. V lost 2 bases to trimming and J lost 4 bases, with 2 bases between them. This CDR3 spans 11 amino acids. Germline V lookup: CDR1 MNHEY, CDR2 SVGAGI. CDR3 nucleotides: TGTGCCAGCAGTTACAGAGAGACCCAGTACTTC. As protein: CASSYRETQYF.

The chain joins TRBV7-9 to TRBJ2-7, with D unresolved. CDR1 SEHNR and CDR2 FQNEAQ come from the germline V gene (reference sequence). V gave up 5 bases and J gave up 3 bases, with 11 bases separating them. The CDR3 runs 13 residues. DNA of the CDR3: TGTGCCAGCAGCCTCTCATTGTTCTACGAGCAGTACTTC. Its protein product is CASSLSLFYEQYF.

The gene calls are TRBV7-9 and TRBJ2-3, with D possibly being TRBD1 or TRBD2 (6 bases each). The germline V gene has CDR1 SEHNR and CDR2 FQNEAQ (reference sequence). Between the trimmed V and J ends, which lost 5 bases and 5 bases, there was a span of 17 bases. This CDR3 spans 15 amino acids. The CDR3 loop is CASSPRRGEVDTQYF. The DNA of the CDR3 is TGTGCCAGCAGCCCCAGAAGGGGGGAGGTAGATACGCAGTATTTT.

The genes are TRBV15 and TRBJ2-6, with a weak D call TRBD2 (6 bases). This CDR3 has 16 amino acids. Germline V gene lookup returns CDR1 LNHNV and CDR2 YYDKDF (reference sequence). V shed 4 bases and J shed 4 bases, with 14 bases lying between them. CDR3 coding DNA: TGTGCCACCAGCAACCCCCGGGGGTCGGGGGCCAACGTCCTGACTTTC. As protein: CATSNPRGSGANVLTF.

The chain couples TRBV19 to TRBJ2-1; D is undetermined. CDR1 is LNHDA, CDR2 SQIVND, per germline (reference sequence). V lost 5 bases and J lost 10, with 18 bases in between. The CDR3 contains 14 residues. Here the CDR3 DNA reads TGTGCCAGTAGTCCAGACCCCCTTGAGGTGGAGCAGTTCTTC. This encodes CASSPDPLEVEQFF.

The chain recombines TRBV27 with TRBJ2-1, with 10 bases identical to TRBD2. The CDR3 is 16 residues long. The V segment lost 3 bases and the J segment 3 bases; nucleotides outside the gene matches: 5. The germline V gene encodes CDR1 MNHEY and CDR2 SMNVEV (reference sequence). The CDR3 is CASSFLLAGVYNEQFF. CDR3 bases: TGTGCCAGCAGTTTCCTTCTAGCGGGGGTCTACAATGAGCAGTTCTTC.

The chain carries TRBV18 and TRBJ1-3; D is undetermined. Trimming pared 1 base from V and 4 bases from J, leaving 8 bases between. The CDR3 totals 14 residues. CDR1 KGHSH and CDR2 LQKENI come from the germline V gene. The CDR3 DNA reads TGTGCCAGCTCACCACAGGGAAGGGGAAACACCATATATTTT. It encodes CASSPQGRGNTIYF.

The chain employs TRBV6-5 and TRBJ2-3, with D unresolved. CDR1 is MNHEY, CDR2 SVGAGI, per germline. This CDR3 comprises 13 residues. Trimming took off 2 bases at V and 5 bases at J, with 8 bases between the two ends. The CDR3 loop reads CASSYLLLDTQYF. The CDR3 region has the DNA TGTGCCAGCAGTTACCTCCTTTTAGATACGCAGTATTTT.

Here the CDR3 reads CASLPAGHANYNEQFF. CDR3 nucleotide sequence: TGTGCCAGCCTACCTGCTGGACACGCAAACTACAATGAGCAGTTCTTC. The V gene is TRBV28, the J gene TRBJ2-1; possible D gene TRBD1, 5 bases. With 8 bases removed from V and 3 bases from J, the gap between germline ends came to 20 bases. The germline V gene encodes CDR1 MDHEN and CDR2 SYDVKM. The CDR3 sequence is 16 residues long.

The chain couples TRBV5-1 to TRBJ1-2; the match to TRBD1 covers 7 bases. CDR1 is SGHRS, CDR2 YFSETQ, per germline. J lost 4 bases, V lost 0 bases, and 3 bases had no gene match. The CDR3 has 14 residues. CDR3 region: CASSLAGGVYGYTF. CDR3 coding DNA: TGCGCCAGCAGCTTGGCAGGGGGGGTCTATGGCTACACCTTC.

The genes are TRBV5-1 and TRBJ1-2; D remains ambiguous. The CDR3 covers 14 residues. Germline CDR1 reads SGHRS; CDR2 reads YFSETQ. Trimming cost V 3 bases and J 7 bases, with 16 bases left between them. For the CDR3, the DNA is TGCGCCAGCAGCTCCCCCGCAACTTATGGTGGCTACACCTTC. Translated, it gives CASSSPATYGGYTF.

V and J are TRBV6-5 and TRBJ1-1; D remains ambiguous. CDR1 and CDR2 (germline): MNHEY, SVGAGI. The germline V and J ends were trimmed by 10 bases and 4 bases, with 10 bases remaining between them. The CDR3 runs to 11 residues. CDR3 sequence reads: CATEMATEAFF. The DNA for the CDR3 is TGTGCCACTGAAATGGCCACTGAAGCTTTCTTT.

The chain couples TRBV5-1 to TRBJ2-1; TRBD1 might be the D (5 bases). In germline, CDR1 is SGHRS, CDR2 YFSETQ. V was shortened by 1 base and J by 8 bases, with 13 bases between the two germline ends. The CDR3 length is 14 residues. CDR3 amino acids: CASSLSAGMYEQFF. The CDR3 coding sequence is TGCGCCAGCAGCTTGTCGGCAGGGATGTATGAGCAGTTCTTC.

The chain employs TRBV5-1 and TRBJ2-1; 7 bases are a match to TRBD2. The CDR3 runs to 12 residues. V lost 2 bases to trimming and J lost 10 bases; unmatched junction nucleotides: 3. The germline V gene has CDR1 SGHRS and CDR2 YFSETQ. The CDR3 sequence: CASSLGLEEQFF. The CDR3 coding sequence is TGCGCCAGCAGCTTAGGACTAGAAGAGCAGTTCTTC. The variable domain in full, completed from reference TRBV5-1 and TRBJ2-1, reads KAGVTQTPRYLIKTRGQQVTLSCSPISGHRSVSWYQQTPGQGLQFLFEYFSETQRNKGNFPGRFSGRQFSNSRSEMNVSTLELGDSALYLCASSLGLEEQFFGPGTRLTVL.

V and J are TRBV3-1 (or the pseudogene TRBV3-2) and TRBJ1-1; TRBD1 is a possible D gene (6 bases). Between the trimmed V and J ends, which lost 2 bases and 0 bases, there was a span of 16 bases. The CDR3 extends over 17 amino acids. Germline assignment: CDR1 LGHDT and CDR2 YNNKEL (reference sequence). In DNA, the CDR3 is TGTGCCAGCAGCCAATTGCGTCAGGGGCGCATGAACACTGAAGCTTTCTTT. It is translated as CASSQLRQGRMNTEAFF.

The V call is TRBV30, the J call TRBJ1-5; D might be TRBD1 (5 bases). The germline V and J ends were trimmed by 3 bases and 0 bases, with 9 bases remaining between them. The germline gives CDR1 GTSNPN, CDR2 SVGIG (reference sequence). The CDR3 runs to 14 residues. The CDR3 region has the DNA TGTGCCTGGAGGGGACCTTCTAGCAATCAGCCCCAGCATTTT. Residues: CAWRGPSSNQPQHF.

The CDR3 DNA reads TGTGCCAGCAGCCCCAGGCTTCCCCCCACTGAAGCTTTCTTT. This gives the protein CASSPRLPPTEAFF. J is TRBJ1-1 and V is TRBV11-2; the D is unclear. The germline gives CDR1 SGHAT, CDR2 FQNNGV. CDR3 size: 14 residues. The V end lost 5 bases, the J end lost 4 bases, and 14 bases lay between the germline ends.

This clone has only one observation. This chain joins TRBV27 and TRBJ2-2; D might be TRBD1 (5 bases). Looked up from germline, CDR1 is MNHEY and CDR2 is SMNVEV (reference sequence). Trimming stripped 2 bases from V and 6 bases from J, with 16 bases between. The CDR3 is 16 amino acids. The CDR3 is CASSLGQWGVAGELFF. The CDR3 DNA reads TGTGCCAGCAGTTTAGGCCAGTGGGGCGTTGCCGGGGAGCTGTTTTTT.

The genes are TRBV12-3 or TRBV12-4 and TRBJ2-7, with D maybe TRBD2 (6 bases). V lost 5 bases and J lost 4, with 12 bases in between. The CDR3 is 13 residues long. CDR3 protein: CASSPYREYEQYF. The CDR3 DNA is TGTGCCAGCAGTCCGTACCGGGAGTACGAGCAGTACTTC.

This chain joins TRBV18 and TRBJ2-7; TRBD1 matches at 12 bases. Per germline, CDR1 KGHSH and CDR2 LQKENI. The length of the CDR3 is 15 residues. The V segment lost 4 bases and the J segment 3 bases; nucleotides outside the gene matches: 4. In DNA, the CDR3 is TGTGCCAGCTCACAGGGACAGGGGGCTCGCTACGAGCAGTACTTC. This gives the protein CASSQGQGARYEQYF.

The chain's CDR3 is CASSLAGSLGETQYF. The CDR3 DNA reads TGTGCCAGCAGCTTAGCGGGTTCGTTGGGGGAGACCCAGTACTTC. The genes are TRBV7-2 and TRBJ2-5, with D hard to call. V was cut by 0 bases and J by 5 bases, with 13 bases left in between. Germline lookup yields CDR1 SGHTA and CDR2 FQGNSA. This CDR3 spans 15 amino acids.

CDR3 amino acids: CAWSVSSSYNSPLHF. In DNA form, the CDR3 reads TGTGCCTGGAGTGTAAGCAGCTCCTATAATTCACCCCTCCACTTT. This chain connects TRBV30 to TRBJ1-6; no reliable D call. CDR1 is GTSNPN, CDR2 SVGIG, per germline (reference sequence). V lost 0 bases and J lost 0, with 6 bases in between. The CDR3 is 15 amino acids.

The V gene is TRBV4-3, the J gene TRBJ1-2, with 12 bases identical to TRBD1. Per germline, CDR1 LGHNA and CDR2 YSLEER. The CDR3 has 17 amino acids. V dropped 4 bases and J dropped 5; count of bases not matched to a gene: 11. The CDR3 nucleotides are TGCGCCAGCAGCCGTTCCGGTCCGGGACAGGGGGCATATGGCTACACCTTC. It is translated as CASSRSGPGQGAYGYTF.

The gene calls are TRBV9 and TRBJ2-1, with D unclear. The germline gives CDR1 SGDLS, CDR2 YYNGEE. The CDR3 consists of 15 residues. V was clipped by 3 bases and J by 0 bases, with 10 bases between them. The CDR3 DNA reads TGTGCCAGCAGCGGTAGCCTCAACTCCTACAATGAGCAGTTCTTC. Protein product: CASSGSLNSYNEQFF.

The rearrangement links TRBV7-2 to TRBJ1-2; D is uncertain. In germline, CDR1 is SGHTA, CDR2 FQGNSA. The CDR3 has 13 residues. V was clipped by 1 base and J by 2 bases, with 5 bases between them. The CDR3 spells CASSLGPNYGYTF. As DNA, the CDR3 is TGTGCCAGCAGCTTAGGGCCCAACTATGGCTACACCTTC.

The chain joins TRBV5-1 to TRBJ2-1; D uncertain. The CDR3 runs to 15 residues. Trimming removed 1 base from V and 1 base from J, with 9 bases in between. The germline CDR1 and CDR2 sequences are SGHRS and YFSETQ. CDR3 nucleotide sequence: TGCGCCAGCAGCTTGTTGAGTTTGTCCTACAATGAGCAGTTCTTC. Translated: CASSLLSLSYNEQFF.

This chain connects TRBV9 to TRBJ2-1; 9 nucleotides match TRBD2. V gave up 6 bases and J gave up 5 bases; unmatched junction bases: 12. The germline V gene has CDR1 SGDLS and CDR2 YYNGEE. The CDR3 length is 16 residues. The CDR3 loop reads CASTREGLAGHNEQFF. Written as DNA, the CDR3 is TGTGCCAGCACACGAGAGGGGCTAGCGGGACACAATGAGCAGTTCTTC.